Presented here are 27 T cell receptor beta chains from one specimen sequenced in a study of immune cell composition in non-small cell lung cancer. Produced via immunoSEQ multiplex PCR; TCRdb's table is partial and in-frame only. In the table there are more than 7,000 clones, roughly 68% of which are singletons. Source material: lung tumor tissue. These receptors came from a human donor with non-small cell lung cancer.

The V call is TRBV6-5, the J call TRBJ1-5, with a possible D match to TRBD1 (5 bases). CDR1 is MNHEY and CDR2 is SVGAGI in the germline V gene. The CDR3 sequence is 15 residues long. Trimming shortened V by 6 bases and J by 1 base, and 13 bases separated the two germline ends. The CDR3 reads CASRATVWSNQPQHF. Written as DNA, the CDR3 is TGTGCCAGCAGGGCGACAGTTTGGAGCAATCAGCCCCAGCATTTT.

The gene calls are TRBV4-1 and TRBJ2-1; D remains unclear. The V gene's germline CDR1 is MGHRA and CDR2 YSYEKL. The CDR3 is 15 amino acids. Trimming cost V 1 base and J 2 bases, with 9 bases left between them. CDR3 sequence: CASSQVPLPYNEQFF. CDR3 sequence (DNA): TGCGCCAGCAGCCAAGTTCCCCTTCCCTACAATGAGCAGTTCTTC.

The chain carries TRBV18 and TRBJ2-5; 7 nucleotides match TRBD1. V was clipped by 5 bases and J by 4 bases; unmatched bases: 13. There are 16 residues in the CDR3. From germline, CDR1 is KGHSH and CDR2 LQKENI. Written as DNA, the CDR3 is TGTGCCAGCTCATTTAACAGGGGTACGAAGGGAGAGACCCAGTACTTC. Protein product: CASSFNRGTKGETQYF.

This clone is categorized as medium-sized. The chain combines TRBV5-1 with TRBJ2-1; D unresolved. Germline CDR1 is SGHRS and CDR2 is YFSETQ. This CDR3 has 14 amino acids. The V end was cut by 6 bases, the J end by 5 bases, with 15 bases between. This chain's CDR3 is CASTAPNRDNEQFF. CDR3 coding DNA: TGCGCCAGCACCGCCCCAAACAGAGACAATGAGCAGTTCTTC.

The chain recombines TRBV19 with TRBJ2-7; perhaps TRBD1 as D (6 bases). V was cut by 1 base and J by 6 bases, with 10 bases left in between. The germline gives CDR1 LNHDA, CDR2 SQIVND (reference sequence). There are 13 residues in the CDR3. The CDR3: CASSIGQGSEQYF. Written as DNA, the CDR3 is TGTGCCAGTAGTATAGGTCAGGGGAGCGAGCAGTACTTC. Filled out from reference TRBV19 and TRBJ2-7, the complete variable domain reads DGGITQSPKYLFRKEGQNVTLSCEQNLNHDAMYWYRQDPGQGLRLIYYSQIVNDFQKGDIAEGYSVSREKKESFPLTVTSAQKNPTAFYLCASSIGQGSEQYFGPGTRLTVT.

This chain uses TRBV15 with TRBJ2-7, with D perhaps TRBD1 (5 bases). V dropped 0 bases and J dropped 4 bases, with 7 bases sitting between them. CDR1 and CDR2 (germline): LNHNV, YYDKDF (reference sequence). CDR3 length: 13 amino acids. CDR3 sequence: CATSRDQGYEQYF. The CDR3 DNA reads TGTGCCACCAGCAGAGATCAGGGTTACGAGCAGTACTTC. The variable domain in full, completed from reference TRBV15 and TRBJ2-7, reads DAMVIQNPRYQVTQFGKPVTLSCSQTLNHNVMYWYQQKSSQAPKLLFHYYDKDFNNEADTPDNFQSRRPNTSFCFLDIRSPGLGDTAMYLCATSRDQGYEQYFGPGTRLTVT.

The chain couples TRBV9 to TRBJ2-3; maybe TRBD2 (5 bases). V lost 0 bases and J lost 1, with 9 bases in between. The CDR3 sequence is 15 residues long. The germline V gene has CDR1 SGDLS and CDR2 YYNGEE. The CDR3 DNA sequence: TGTGCCAGCAGCGTAGGGGGTAGCGGCACAGATACGCAGTATTTT. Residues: CASSVGGSGTDTQYF.

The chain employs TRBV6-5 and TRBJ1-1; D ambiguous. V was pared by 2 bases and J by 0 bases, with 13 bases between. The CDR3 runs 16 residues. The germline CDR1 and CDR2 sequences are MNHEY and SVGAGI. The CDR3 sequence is CASSYGIGRMNTEAFF. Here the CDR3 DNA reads TGTGCCAGCAGTTACGGGATCGGGAGAATGAACACTGAAGCTTTCTTT.

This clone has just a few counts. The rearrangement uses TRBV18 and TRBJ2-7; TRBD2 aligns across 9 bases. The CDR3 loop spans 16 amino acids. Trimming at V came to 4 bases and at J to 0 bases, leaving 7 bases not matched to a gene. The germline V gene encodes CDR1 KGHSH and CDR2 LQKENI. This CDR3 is CASSLTSSGNSYEQYF. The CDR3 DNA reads TGTGCCAGCTCACTCACATCTAGCGGGAACTCCTACGAGCAGTACTTC.

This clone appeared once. The CDR3 DNA follows: TGTGCCAGCAACCACCTTTTGACAGCAAATAATGAGCAGTTCTTC. This gives the protein CASNHLLTANNEQFF. The rearrangement uses TRBV6-1 and TRBJ2-1, with D perhaps TRBD1 (5 bases). The CDR3 runs to 15 residues. V shed 7 bases and J shed 7 bases, with 20 bases lying between them. The V gene's germline CDR1 is MNHNS and CDR2 SASEGT.

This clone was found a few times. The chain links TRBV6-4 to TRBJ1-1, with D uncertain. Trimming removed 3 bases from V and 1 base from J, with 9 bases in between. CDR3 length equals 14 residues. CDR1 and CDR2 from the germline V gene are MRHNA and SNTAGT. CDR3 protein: CASSERPGNTEAFF. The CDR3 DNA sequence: TGTGCCAGCAGTGAACGGCCGGGGAACACTGAAGCTTTCTTT.

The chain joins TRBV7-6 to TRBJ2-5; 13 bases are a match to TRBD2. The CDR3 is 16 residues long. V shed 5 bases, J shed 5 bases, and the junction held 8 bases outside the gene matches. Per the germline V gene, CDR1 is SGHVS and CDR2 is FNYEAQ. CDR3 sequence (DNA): TGTGCCAGCAGCAGCAAACTAGCGGGGGGGGAGGAGACCCAGTACTTC. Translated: CASSSKLAGGEETQYF.

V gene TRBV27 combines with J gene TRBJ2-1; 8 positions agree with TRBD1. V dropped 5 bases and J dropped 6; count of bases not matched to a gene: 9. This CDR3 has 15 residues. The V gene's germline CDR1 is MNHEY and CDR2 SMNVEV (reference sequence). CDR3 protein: CASSLDRVSSNEQFF. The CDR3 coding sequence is TGTGCCAGCAGTCTGGACAGGGTCAGCAGCAATGAGCAGTTCTTC.

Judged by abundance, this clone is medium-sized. The chain's CDR3 is CASSLGQVNTGELFF. CDR3 in DNA: TGTGCCAGCAGCTTGGGACAGGTGAACACCGGGGAGCTGTTTTTT. The J gene is TRBJ2-2, the V gene TRBV5-6, with a possible D match to TRBD1 (6 bases). Looked up from germline, CDR1 is SGHDT and CDR2 is YYEEEE. V was clipped by 0 bases and J by 1 base, with 7 bases between them. This CDR3 is 15 amino acids long.

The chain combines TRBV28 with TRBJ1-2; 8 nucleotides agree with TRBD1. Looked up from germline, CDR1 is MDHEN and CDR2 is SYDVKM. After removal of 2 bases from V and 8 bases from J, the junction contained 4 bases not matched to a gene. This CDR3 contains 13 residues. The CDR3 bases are TGTGCCAGCAGTTTACAGGGGGCTTTAGGCTACACCTTC. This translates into CASSLQGALGYTF.

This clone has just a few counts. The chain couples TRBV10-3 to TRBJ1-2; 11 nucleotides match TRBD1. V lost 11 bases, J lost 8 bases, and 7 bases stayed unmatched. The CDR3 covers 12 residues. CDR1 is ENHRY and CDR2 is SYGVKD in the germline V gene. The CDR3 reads CAVGQGARGYTF. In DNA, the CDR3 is TGTGCCGTCGGACAGGGGGCGAGAGGCTACACCTTC.

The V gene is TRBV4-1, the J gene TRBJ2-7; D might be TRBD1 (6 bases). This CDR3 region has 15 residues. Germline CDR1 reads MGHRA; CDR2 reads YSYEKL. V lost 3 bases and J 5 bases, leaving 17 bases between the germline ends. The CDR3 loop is CASSQPAGDANEQYF. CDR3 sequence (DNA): TGCGCCAGCAGCCAGCCCGCAGGGGACGCAAACGAGCAGTACTTC.

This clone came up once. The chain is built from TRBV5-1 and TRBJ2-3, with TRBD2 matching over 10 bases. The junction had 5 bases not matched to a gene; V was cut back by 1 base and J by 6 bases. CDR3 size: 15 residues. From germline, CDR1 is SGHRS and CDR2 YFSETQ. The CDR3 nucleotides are TGCGCCAGCAGCTTGTTACTAGCGGGGATGGATACGCAGTATTTT. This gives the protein CASSLLLAGMDTQYF.

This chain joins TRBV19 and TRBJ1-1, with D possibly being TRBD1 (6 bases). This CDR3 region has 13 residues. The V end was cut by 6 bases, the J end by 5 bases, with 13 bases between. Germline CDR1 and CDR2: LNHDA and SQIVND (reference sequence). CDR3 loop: CASRGGGWTEAFF. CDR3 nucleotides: TGTGCCAGTAGAGGGGGGGGGTGGACTGAAGCTTTCTTT.

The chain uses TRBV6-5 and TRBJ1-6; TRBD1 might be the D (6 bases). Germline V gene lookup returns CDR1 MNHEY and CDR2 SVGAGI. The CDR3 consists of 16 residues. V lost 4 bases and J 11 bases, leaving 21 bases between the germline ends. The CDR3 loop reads CASSSLSRGPAAPLHF. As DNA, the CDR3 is TGTGCCAGCAGTTCCCTCTCCAGGGGACCGGCCGCACCCCTCCACTTT.

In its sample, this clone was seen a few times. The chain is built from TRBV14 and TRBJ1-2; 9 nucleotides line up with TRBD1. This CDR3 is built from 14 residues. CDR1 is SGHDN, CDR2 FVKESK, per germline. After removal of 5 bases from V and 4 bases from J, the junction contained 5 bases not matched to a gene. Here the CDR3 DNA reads TGTGCCAGCAGCTGGACAGGGGCCCTCTATGGCTACACCTTC. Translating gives CASSWTGALYGYTF.

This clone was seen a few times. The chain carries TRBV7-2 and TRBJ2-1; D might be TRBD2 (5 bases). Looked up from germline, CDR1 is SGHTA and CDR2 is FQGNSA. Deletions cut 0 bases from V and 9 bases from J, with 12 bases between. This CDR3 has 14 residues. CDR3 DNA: TGTGCCAGCAGCTTAGCTGAGGTGGAGGTTGAGCAGTTCTTC. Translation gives CASSLAEVEVEQFF.

CDR3 coding DNA: TGCGCCAGCAGCTTGGGGCAGGGAGGAGATACGCAGTATTTT. It translates to CASSLGQGGDTQYF. This sequence joins TRBV5-1 and TRBJ2-3; D is perhaps TRBD2 (6 bases). This CDR3 region has 14 residues. Trimming removed 0 bases at V and 5 bases at J, with 10 bases between. The germline gives CDR1 SGHRS, CDR2 YFSETQ.

This chain's CDR3 is CASSERQANYGYTF. CDR3 DNA: TGTGCCAGCAGTGAAAGACAGGCCAACTATGGCTACACCTTC. This chain joins TRBV6-5 and TRBJ1-2, with D possibly matching TRBD1 (6 bases). This CDR3 comprises 14 residues. In germline, CDR1 is MNHEY, CDR2 SVGAGI. Trimming took 5 bases from V and 2 from J, leaving 12 bases between them.

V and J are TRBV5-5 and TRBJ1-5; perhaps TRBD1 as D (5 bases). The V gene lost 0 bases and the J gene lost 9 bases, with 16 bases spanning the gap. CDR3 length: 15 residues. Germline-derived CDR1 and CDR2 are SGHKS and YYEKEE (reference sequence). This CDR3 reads CASSLAGDGHGPQHF. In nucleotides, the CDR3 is TGTGCCAGCAGCTTGGCGGGGGACGGCCATGGGCCCCAGCATTTT.

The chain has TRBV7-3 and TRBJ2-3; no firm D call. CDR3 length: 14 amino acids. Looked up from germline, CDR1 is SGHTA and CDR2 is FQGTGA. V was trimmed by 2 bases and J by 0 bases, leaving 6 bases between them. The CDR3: CASSLLGSTDTQYF. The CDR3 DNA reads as TGTGCCAGCAGCTTATTGGGCAGCACAGATACGCAGTATTTT.

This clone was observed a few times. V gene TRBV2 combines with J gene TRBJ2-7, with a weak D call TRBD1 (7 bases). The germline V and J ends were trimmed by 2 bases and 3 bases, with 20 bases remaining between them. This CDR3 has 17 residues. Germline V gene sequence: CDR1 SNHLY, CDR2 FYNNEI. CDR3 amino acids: CASSELWRGPEDYEQYF. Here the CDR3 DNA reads TGTGCCAGCAGTGAACTATGGAGGGGGCCGGAGGACTACGAGCAGTACTTC. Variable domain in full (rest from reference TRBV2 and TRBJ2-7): EPEVTQTPSHQVTQMGQEVILRCVPISNHLYFYWYRQILGQKVEFLVSFYNNEISEKSEIFDDQFSVERPDGSNFTLKIRSTKLEDSAMYFCASSELWRGPEDYEQYFGPGTRLTVT.